The clone carrying this TCR beta chain has just a few counts. This entry belongs to a study of blood T cell repertoires in COVID-19. Study-level background: There were acute and convalescent COVID-19 samples, and they came from the United States, Italy and Spain. In each case, the material was cDNA or gDNA derived from T cells, B-cell-depleted T cells, or PBMCs.

The CDR3 spans 15 residues. V lost 3 bases, J lost 6 bases, and 9 bases stayed unmatched. Germline-derived CDR1 and CDR2 are MNHEY and SVGAGI. Generated by immunoSEQ multiplex PCR, the TCRdb table keeps only in-frame clones and is missing some. The sample holds about 180,000 clones, roughly 81% seen once. The chain links TRBV6-5 to TRBJ2-7, with 9 bases lining up with TRBD1. The specimen was peripheral blood. This sequence was found in an elderly woman with COVID-19, enrolled during active disease. The CDR3 region is CASSYSGTGTFEQYF. The CDR3 nucleotides read TGTGCCAGCAGTTATTCCGGGACAGGGACATTCGAGCAGTACTTC.